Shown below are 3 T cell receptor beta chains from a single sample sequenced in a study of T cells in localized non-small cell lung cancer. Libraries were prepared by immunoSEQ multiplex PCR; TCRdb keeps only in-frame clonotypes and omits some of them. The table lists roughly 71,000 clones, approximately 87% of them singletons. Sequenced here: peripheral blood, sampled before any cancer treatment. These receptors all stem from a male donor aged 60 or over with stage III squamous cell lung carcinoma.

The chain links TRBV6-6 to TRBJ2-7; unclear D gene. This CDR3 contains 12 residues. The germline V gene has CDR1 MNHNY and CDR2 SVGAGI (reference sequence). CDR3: CASSPPGRPPVV. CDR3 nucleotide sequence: TGTGCCAGCAGTCCCCCTGGGCGGCCCCCAGTGGTC.

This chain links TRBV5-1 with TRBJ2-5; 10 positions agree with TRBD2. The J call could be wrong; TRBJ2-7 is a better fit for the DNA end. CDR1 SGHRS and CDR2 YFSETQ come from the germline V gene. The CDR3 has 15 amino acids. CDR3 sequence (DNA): TGCGCCAGCAGCTTGGATGGGACTAGCGCCTACGAGCAGTACTTC. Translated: CASSLDGTSAYEQYF.

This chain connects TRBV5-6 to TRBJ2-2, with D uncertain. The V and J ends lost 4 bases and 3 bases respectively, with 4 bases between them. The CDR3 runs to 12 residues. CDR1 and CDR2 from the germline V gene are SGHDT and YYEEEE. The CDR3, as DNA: TGTGCCAGCAGCCTCTACACCGGGGAGCTGTTTTTT. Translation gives CASSLYTGELFF.